The 9 T cell receptor beta chains presented below share a single source sample, sequenced in a study of T cell responses to AZD1222 COVID-19 vaccine. The data were produced by immunoSEQ multiplex PCR, yet TCRdb's version contains in-frame clones alone and is incomplete. This table holds 150,000 to 200,000 clones, almost 90% found once. The sequenced sample was peripheral blood, obtained 28 days after the second AZD1222 dose. The source of these receptors is an adult who received the AZD1222 COVID-19 vaccine.

The chain carries TRBV10-3 and TRBJ2-3; perhaps TRBD1 as D (5 bases). Germline loops: CDR1 ENHRY, CDR2 SYGVKD. V dropped 3 bases and J dropped 3 bases, with 13 bases sitting between them. CDR3 length: 15 amino acids. CDR3 residues: CAISDGALGTDTQYF. For the CDR3, the DNA is TGTGCCATCAGTGATGGGGCCCTAGGGACAGATACGCAGTATTTT.

The chain links TRBV9 to TRBJ2-1; tentatively, D is TRBD2 (5 bases). The CDR3 is 13 amino acids. Germline V gene data show CDR1 as SGDLS and CDR2 as YYNGEE. V was shortened by 0 bases and J by 9 bases, with 10 bases between the two germline ends. For the CDR3, the DNA is TGTGCCAGCAGCGTAGACCCCCTAGCTGAGCAGTTCTTC. Translating gives CASSVDPLAEQFF.

A remark on this clone: No DNA is shown, since the ends of the CDR3 on it are uncertain; the CDR3 is the one TCRdb lists. V is TRBV14 and J is TRBJ1-6; TRBD1 reflects the table's D call only, with no check against the DNA. The germline V gene encodes CDR1 SGHDN and CDR2 FVKESK. The CDR3 numbers 16 amino acids, ends counted. The CDR3 sequence: CASSQEFGPGGSPLHF.

The sample holds one count of this clone. One end of the junction is discordant with germline, which a read error may explain. V and J are TRBV11-1 and TRBJ1-6; tentative D call: TRBD1 (5 bases). The CDR3 has 14 residues. Germline CDR1 SGHAT, CDR2 FQDESV (reference sequence). The DNA of the CDR3 is TGTGCCAGCAGCTTAGTGGGGCGTGATTCCCCCCTCCACTTT. Its protein is CASSLVGRDSPLHF.

The V and J genes are TRBV6-2 or TRBV6-3 and TRBJ1-1; D call uncertain. V dropped 6 bases and J dropped 5 bases, with 10 bases sitting between them. In germline, CDR1 is MNHEY, CDR2 SVGEGT. CDR3 length: 12 residues. CDR3 coding DNA: TGTGCCAGCAGCCCGAGACTGACTGAAGCTTTCTTT. Its translation is CASSPRLTEAFF.

The V call is TRBV7-6, the J call TRBJ2-2; 7 bases are shared with TRBD2. V lost 2 bases to trimming and J lost 2 bases; unmatched junction nucleotides: 2. CDR1 and CDR2 from the germline V gene are SGHVS and FNYEAQ. The CDR3 totals 15 residues. CDR3 sequence reads: CASSLRGGNTGELFF. The CDR3 nucleotides read TGTGCCAGCAGCTTACGCGGGGGAAACACCGGGGAGCTGTTTTTT.

The gene calls are TRBV6-5 and TRBJ1-6; TRBD1 might be the D (6 bases). The CDR3 loop spans 14 amino acids. V was pared by 6 bases and J by 1 base, with 7 bases between. The germline V gene has CDR1 MNHEY and CDR2 SVGAGI. CDR3 nucleotides: TGTGCCAGCAGAGGACAGTCCTATAATTCACCCCTCCACTTT. Translation: CASRGQSYNSPLHF.

J is TRBJ1-5 and V is TRBV11-2; possibly TRBD1 for D (6 bases). The CDR3 is made up of 14 amino acids. Trimming removed 1 base from V and 6 bases from J, with 10 bases in between. The V gene's germline CDR1 is SGHAT and CDR2 FQNNGV. The DNA for the CDR3 is TGTGCCAGCAGCTTAGGCAGGGGAGGTCAGCCCCAGCATTTT. Translated: CASSLGRGGQPQHF. The full variable domain, with the rest looked up from reference TRBV11-2 and TRBJ1-5, is EAGVAQSPRYKIIEKRQSVAFWCNPISGHATLYWYQQILGQGPKLLIQFQNNGVVDDSQLPKDRFSAERLKGVDSTLKIQPAKLEDSAVYLCASSLGRGGQPQHFGDGTRLSIL.

V gene TRBV20-1 combines with J gene TRBJ2-7; D is undetermined. V was cut by 6 bases and J by 3 bases, with 18 bases left in between. From germline, CDR1 is DFQATT and CDR2 SNEGSKA (reference sequence). This CDR3 spans 14 amino acids. CDR3 coding DNA: TGCAGTGCAAGTCCCCGCGGACGGGTCTACGAGCAGTACTTC. Its translation is CSASPRGRVYEQYF.